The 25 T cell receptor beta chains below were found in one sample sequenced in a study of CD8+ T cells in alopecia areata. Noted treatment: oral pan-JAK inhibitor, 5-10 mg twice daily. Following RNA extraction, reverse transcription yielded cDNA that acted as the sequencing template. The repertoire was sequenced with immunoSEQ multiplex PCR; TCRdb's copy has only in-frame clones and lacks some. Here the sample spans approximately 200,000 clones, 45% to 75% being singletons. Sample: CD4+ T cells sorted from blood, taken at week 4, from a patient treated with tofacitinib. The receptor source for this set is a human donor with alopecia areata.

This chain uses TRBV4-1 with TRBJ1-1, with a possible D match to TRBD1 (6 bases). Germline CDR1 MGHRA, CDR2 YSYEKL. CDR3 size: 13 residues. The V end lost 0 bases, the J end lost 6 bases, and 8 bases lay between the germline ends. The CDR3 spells CASSQEGGAEAFF. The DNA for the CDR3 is TGCGCCAGCAGCCAAGAGGGGGGCGCTGAAGCTTTCTTT.

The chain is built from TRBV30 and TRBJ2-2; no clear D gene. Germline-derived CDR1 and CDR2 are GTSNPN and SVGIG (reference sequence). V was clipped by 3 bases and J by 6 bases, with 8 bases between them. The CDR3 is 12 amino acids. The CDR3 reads CAWRKGPGELFF. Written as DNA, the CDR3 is TGTGCCTGGAGAAAAGGGCCCGGGGAGCTGTTTTTT.

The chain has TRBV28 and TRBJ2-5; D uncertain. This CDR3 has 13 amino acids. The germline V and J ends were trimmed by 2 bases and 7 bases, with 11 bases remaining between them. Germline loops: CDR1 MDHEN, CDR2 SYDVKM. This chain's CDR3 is CASSLDSLGTQYF. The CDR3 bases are TGTGCCAGCAGTTTAGATAGCCTTGGGACCCAGTACTTC.

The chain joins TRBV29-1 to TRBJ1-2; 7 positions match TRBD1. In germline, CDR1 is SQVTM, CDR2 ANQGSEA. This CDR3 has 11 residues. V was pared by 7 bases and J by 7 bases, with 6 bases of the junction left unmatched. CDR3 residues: CSARTGAGYTF. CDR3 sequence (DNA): TGCAGCGCGAGAACAGGGGCTGGCTACACCTTC.

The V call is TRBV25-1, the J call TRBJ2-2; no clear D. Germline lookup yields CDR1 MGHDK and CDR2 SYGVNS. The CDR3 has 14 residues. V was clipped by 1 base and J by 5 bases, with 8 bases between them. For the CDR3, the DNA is TGTGCCAGCAGTGAATTGGTAGGAACCGGGGAGCTGTTTTTT. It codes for CASSELVGTGELFF.

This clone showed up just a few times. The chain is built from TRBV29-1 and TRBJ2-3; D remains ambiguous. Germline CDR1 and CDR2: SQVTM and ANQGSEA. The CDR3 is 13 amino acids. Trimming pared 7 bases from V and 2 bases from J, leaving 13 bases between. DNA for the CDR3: TGCAGCGCCCGGGCCACCGACACAGATACGCAGTATTTT. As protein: CSARATDTDTQYF.

CDR3 DNA: TGTGCCAGCTCACTGGGGACAAACCAAGAGACCCAGTACTTC. It yields the protein CASSLGTNQETQYF. The rearrangement links TRBV18 to TRBJ2-5, with D tentatively TRBD1 (6 bases). V lost 4 bases, J lost 0 bases, and 9 bases lay in between. Germline V gives CDR1 KGHSH, CDR2 LQKENI. The CDR3 runs 14 residues.

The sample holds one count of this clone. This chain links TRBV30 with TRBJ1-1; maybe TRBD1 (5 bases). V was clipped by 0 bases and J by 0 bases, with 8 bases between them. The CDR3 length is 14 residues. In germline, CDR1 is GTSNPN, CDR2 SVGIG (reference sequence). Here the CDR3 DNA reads TGTGCCTGGAGTGTAGGGGACTTGAACACTGAAGCTTTCTTT. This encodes CAWSVGDLNTEAFF.

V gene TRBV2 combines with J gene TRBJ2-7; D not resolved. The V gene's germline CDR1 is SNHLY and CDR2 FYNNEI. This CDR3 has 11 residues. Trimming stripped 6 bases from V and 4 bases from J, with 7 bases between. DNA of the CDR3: TGTGCCAGCAGCCCTATTTACGAGCAGTACTTC. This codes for CASSPIYEQYF.

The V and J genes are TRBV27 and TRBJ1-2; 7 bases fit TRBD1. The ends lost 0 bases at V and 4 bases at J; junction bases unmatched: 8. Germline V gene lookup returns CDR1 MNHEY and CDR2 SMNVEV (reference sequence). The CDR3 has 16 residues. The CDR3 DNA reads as TGTGCCAGCAGTTTATCGTCCTCCGGGACAGTCTATGGCTACACCTTC. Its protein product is CASSLSSSGTVYGYTF.

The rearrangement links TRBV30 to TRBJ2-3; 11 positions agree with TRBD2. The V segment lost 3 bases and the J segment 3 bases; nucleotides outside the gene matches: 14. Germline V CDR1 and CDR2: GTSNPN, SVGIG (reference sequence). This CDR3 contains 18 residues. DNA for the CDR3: TGTGCCTGGAGGGAACCCTCGCGGGCTAGCGGGGGGACAGATACGCAGTATTTT. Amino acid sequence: CAWREPSRASGGTDTQYF.

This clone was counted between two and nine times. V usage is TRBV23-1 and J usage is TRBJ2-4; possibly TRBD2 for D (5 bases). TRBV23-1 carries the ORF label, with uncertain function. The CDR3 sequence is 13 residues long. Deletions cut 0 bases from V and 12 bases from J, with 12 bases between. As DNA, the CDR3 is TGCGCCAGCAGTCAATCGATCCAGGACTCTCAGTACTTC. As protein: CASSQSIQDSQYF.

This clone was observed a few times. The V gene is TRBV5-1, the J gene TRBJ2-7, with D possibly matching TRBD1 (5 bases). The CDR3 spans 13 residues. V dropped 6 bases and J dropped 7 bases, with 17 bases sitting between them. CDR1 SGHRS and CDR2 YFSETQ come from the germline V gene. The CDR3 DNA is TGCGCCAGCATATCGACCGGTGGGGCTGAGCAGTACTTC. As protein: CASISTGGAEQYF.

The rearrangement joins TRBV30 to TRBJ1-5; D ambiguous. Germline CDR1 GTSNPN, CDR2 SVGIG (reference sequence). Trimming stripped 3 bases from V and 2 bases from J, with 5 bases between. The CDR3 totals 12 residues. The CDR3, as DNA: TGTGCCTGGAGAAGGGGCAATCAGCCCCAGCATTTT. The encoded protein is CAWRRGNQPQHF.

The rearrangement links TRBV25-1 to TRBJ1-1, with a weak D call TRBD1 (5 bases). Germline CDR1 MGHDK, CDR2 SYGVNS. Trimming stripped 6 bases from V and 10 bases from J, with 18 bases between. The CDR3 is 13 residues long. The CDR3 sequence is CASSAREKLGAFF. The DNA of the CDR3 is TGTGCCAGCAGCGCCAGGGAAAAGTTAGGAGCTTTCTTT. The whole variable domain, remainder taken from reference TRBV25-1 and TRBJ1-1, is EADIYQTPRYLVIGTGKKITLECSQTMGHDKMYWYQQDPGMELHLIHYSYGVNSTEKGDLSSESTVSRIRTEHFPLTLESARPSHTSQYLCASSAREKLGAFFGQGTRLTVV.

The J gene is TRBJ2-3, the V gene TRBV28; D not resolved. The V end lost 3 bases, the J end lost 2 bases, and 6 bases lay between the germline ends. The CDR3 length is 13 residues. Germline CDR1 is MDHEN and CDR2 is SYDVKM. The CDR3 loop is CASSLTITDTQYF. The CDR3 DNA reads TGTGCCAGCAGTTTGACAATCACAGATACGCAGTATTTT.

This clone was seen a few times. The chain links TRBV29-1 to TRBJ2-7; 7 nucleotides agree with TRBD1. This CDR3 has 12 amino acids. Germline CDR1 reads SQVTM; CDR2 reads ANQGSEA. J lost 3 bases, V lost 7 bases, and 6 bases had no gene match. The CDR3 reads CSAGQVNYEQYF. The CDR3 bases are TGCAGCGCAGGACAGGTAAACTACGAGCAGTACTTC.

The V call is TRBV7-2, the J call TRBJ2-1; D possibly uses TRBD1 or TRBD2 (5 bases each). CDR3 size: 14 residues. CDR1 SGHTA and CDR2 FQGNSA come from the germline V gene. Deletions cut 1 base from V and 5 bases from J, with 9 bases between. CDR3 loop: CASSLGGIDNEQFF. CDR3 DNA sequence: TGTGCCAGCAGCTTAGGGGGGATCGACAATGAGCAGTTCTTC.

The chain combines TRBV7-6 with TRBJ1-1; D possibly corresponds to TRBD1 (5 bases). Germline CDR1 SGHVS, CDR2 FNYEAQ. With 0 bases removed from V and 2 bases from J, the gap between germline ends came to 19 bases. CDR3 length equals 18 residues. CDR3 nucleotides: TGTGCCAGCAGCTTAGCGCTTTGGGACGGAGCCTCTAACACTGAAGCTTTCTTT. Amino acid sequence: CASSLALWDGASNTEAFF.

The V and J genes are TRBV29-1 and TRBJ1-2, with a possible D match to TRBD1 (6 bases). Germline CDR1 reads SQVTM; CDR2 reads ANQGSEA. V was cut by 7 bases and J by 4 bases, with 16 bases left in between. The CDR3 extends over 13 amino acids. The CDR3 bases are TGCAGCGCTGGGGGCAGCAAGCTCTATGGCTACACCTTC. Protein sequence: CSAGGSKLYGYTF.

The DNA for the CDR3 is TGTGCCAGCAGTTTAACCGGGGGGGCGCGTGGGGATACGCAGTATTTT. Translated: CASSLTGGARGDTQYF. J is TRBJ2-3 and V is TRBV27; 8 bases are shared with TRBD2. Germline V gene data show CDR1 as MNHEY and CDR2 as SMNVEV (reference sequence). This CDR3 comprises 16 residues. J was trimmed by 6 bases and V by 2 bases; bases with no gene match: 10.

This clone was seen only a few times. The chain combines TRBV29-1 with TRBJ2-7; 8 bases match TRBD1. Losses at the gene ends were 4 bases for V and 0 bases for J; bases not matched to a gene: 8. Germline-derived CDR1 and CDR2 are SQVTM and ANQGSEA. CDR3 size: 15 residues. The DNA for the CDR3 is TGCAGCGTTGCTCGTGGGGACAGGAACTCCTACGAGCAGTACTTC. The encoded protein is CSVARGDRNSYEQYF.

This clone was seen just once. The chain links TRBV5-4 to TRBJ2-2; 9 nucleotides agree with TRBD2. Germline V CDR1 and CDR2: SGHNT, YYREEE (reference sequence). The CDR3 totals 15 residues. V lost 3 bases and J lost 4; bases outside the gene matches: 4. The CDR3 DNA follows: TGTGCCAGCAGCTGGGATAGCGGGAGCACCGGGGAGCTGTTTTTT. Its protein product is CASSWDSGSTGELFF.

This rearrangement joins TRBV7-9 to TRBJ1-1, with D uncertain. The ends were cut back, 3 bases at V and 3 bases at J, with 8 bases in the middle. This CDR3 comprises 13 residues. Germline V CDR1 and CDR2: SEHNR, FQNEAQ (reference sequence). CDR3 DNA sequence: TGTGCCAGCAGCTTCTTGCCTTACACTGAAGCTTTCTTT. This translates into CASSFLPYTEAFF.

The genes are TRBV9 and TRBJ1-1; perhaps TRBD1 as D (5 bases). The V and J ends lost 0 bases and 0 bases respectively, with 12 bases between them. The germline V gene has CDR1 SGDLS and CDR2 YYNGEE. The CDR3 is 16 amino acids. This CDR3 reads CASSVEGAVLNTEAFF. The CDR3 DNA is TGTGCCAGCAGCGTAGAAGGGGCAGTCCTGAACACTGAAGCTTTCTTT. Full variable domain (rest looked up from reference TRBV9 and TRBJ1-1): DSGVTQTPKHLITATGQRVTLRCSPRSGDLSVYWYQQSLDQGLQFLIQYYNGEERAKGNILERFSAQQFPDLHSELNLSSLELGDSALYFCASSVEGAVLNTEAFFGQGTRLTVV.